These 6 T cell receptor beta chains came from one sample sequenced in a study of OX40 agonist ivuxolimab in advanced cancers. Here immunoSEQ multiplex PCR was the method, and the copy in TCRdb shows in-frame clones only, minus some. The sample has just over 70,000 clones, roughly 84% seen once. The sequencing used CD4+ or CD8+ T cells sorted from blood, collected in a trial of the OX40 agonist ivuxolimab. The source is an adult with an advanced solid tumor such as melanoma, head and neck, liver or kidney cancer.

The J gene is TRBJ2-7, the V gene TRBV7-2; D remains unclear. Trimming pared 5 bases from V and 6 bases from J, leaving 23 bases between. This CDR3 has 16 amino acids. CDR1 is SGHTA and CDR2 is FQGNSA in the germline V gene. For the CDR3, the DNA is TGTGCCAGCAGCACCAGTACCCTTGGTCGGTGGGCCGAGCAGTACTTC. Its protein is CASSTSTLGRWAEQYF.

This sequence joins TRBV7-3 and TRBJ1-6, with D perhaps matching TRBD1 (5 bases). V was pared by 1 base and J by 6 bases, with 10 bases between. Germline V lookup: CDR1 SGHTA, CDR2 FQGTGA. This CDR3 has 15 amino acids. The CDR3 loop reads CASSLNRQLNSPLHF. The DNA of the CDR3 is TGTGCCAGCAGCTTAAATCGACAGCTTAATTCACCCCTCCACTTT.

V usage is TRBV4-1 and J usage is TRBJ1-1; 7 nucleotides line up with TRBD1. Germline CDR1 MGHRA, CDR2 YSYEKL. With 4 bases clipped from V and 4 bases from J, the junction kept 9 bases outside the gene matches. The CDR3 contains 15 residues. DNA of the CDR3: TGCGCCAGCAGCCTCGGCCACAGGGGCTTCACTGAAGCTTTCTTT. Its protein product is CASSLGHRGFTEAFF.

In its sample, this clone was seen a few times. The V call is TRBV5-4, the J call TRBJ1-6; 8 nucleotides match TRBD1. V lost 6 bases, J lost 7 bases, and 9 bases stayed unmatched. CDR1 is SGHNT, CDR2 YYREEE, per germline (reference sequence). The CDR3 sequence is 15 residues long. DNA for the CDR3: TGTGCCAGCAACAACCGGGACAGGAACAATTCACCCCTCCACTTT. This sequence encodes CASNNRDRNNSPLHF.

This chain joins TRBV5-6 and TRBJ2-3; the D gene is possibly TRBD2 (5 bases). With 0 bases removed from V and 1 base from J, the gap between germline ends came to 9 bases. CDR3 length: 15 residues. Germline CDR1 reads SGHDT; CDR2 reads YYEEEE. CDR3 amino acids: CASSLGLGGTDTQYF. In DNA form, the CDR3 reads TGTGCCAGCAGCTTGGGTTTGGGAGGCACAGATACGCAGTATTTT.

This chain connects TRBV9 to TRBJ1-3; 7 nucleotides align to TRBD1. Germline CDR1 SGDLS, CDR2 YYNGEE. This CDR3 comprises 18 residues. With V trimmed by 2 bases and J by 0 bases, 11 bases remained unmatched. The CDR3 sequence: CASSVVPGQLDSGNTIYF. The CDR3, as DNA: TGTGCCAGCAGCGTCGTACCGGGACAGTTGGACTCTGGAAACACCATATATTTT.